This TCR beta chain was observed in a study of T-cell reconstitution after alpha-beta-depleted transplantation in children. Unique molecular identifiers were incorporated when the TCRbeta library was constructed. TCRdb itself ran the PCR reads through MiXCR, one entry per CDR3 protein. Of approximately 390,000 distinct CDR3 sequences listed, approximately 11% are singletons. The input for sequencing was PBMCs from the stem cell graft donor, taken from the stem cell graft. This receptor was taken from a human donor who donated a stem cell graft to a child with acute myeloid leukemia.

This chain's CDR3 is CSVEEGAGVREQYF. CDR3 DNA sequence: TGCAGCGTTGAAGAAGGGGCGGGAGTCCGCGAGCAGTACTTC. The rearrangement uses TRBV29-1 and TRBJ2-7, with TRBD2 matching over 7 bases. CDR3 length: 14 residues. After removal of 0 bases from V and 6 bases from J, the junction contained 8 bases not matched to a gene. CDR1 and CDR2 (germline): SQVTM, ANQGSEA.